This T cell receptor beta chain was captured in a study of cytomegalovirus exposure and HLA in healthy donors. The PCR had 60 Vbeta and 13 Jbeta primers. Data came from immunoSEQ multiplex PCR; TCRdb stores just in-frame clones and leaves some out. The table has roughly 92,000 clones, about four fifths seen once. CDR3 length: 17 residues. CDR1 and CDR2 (germline): SGHKS, YYEKEE (reference sequence). V was clipped by 0 bases and J by 0 bases, with 13 bases between them. The clonotype was recovered from a man aged 45-65 years in good health and CMV-seropositive. The chain has TRBV5-5 and TRBJ1-3; D gene uncertain. The sample was PBMCs. The CDR3 sequence: CASSLDPLRSSGNTIYF. Here the CDR3 DNA reads TGTGCCAGCAGCTTGGACCCCCTCCGGAGCTCTGGAAACACCATATATTTT.